The 12 T cell receptor beta chains given below trace back to one sample, sequenced in a study of blood T cell repertoires in COVID-19. This table comes from immunoSEQ multiplex PCR, and its TCRdb copy is limited to in-frame clones, with some not included. This sample has roughly 270,000 clones, with 80% to 85% found just once. The sample taken for sequencing was PBMCs or T cells enriched from blood (not recorded which). The receptors come from a man aged 40-49 years who had been exposed to COVID-19.

The rearrangement links TRBV2 to TRBJ1-2; D unclear. This CDR3 contains 13 residues. Trimming removed 5 bases from V and 2 bases from J, with 9 bases in between. Germline V gene lookup returns CDR1 SNHLY and CDR2 FYNNEI. The CDR3 nucleotides are TGTGCCAGCAGTCTACAGATGAACTATGGCTACACCTTC. Its translation is CASSLQMNYGYTF.

This chain uses TRBV6-1 with TRBJ2-1; D might be TRBD1 (7 bases). The germline V and J ends were trimmed by 0 bases and 3 bases, with 12 bases remaining between them. The CDR3 has 16 residues. Germline V lookup: CDR1 MNHNS, CDR2 SASEGT. The CDR3 sequence is CASSEARQGLYNEQFF. The CDR3 region has the DNA TGTGCCAGCAGTGAAGCCCGACAGGGACTCTACAATGAGCAGTTCTTC.

This sequence joins TRBV11-3 and TRBJ2-3; D is undetermined. V shed 1 base and J shed 4 bases, with 6 bases lying between them. Germline CDR1 SGHNT, CDR2 YENEEA. The CDR3 has 13 amino acids. For the CDR3, the DNA is TGTGCCAGCAGCTTAGCTTCCCCAGATACGCAGTATTTT. It is translated as CASSLASPDTQYF.

In its sample, this clone was seen once. The chain uses TRBV7-9 and TRBJ2-7, with 10 bases fitting TRBD2. There are 15 residues in the CDR3. CDR1 and CDR2 (germline): SEHNR, FQNEAQ (reference sequence). V was clipped by 3 bases and J by 3 bases; unmatched bases: 5. For the CDR3, the DNA is TGTGCCAGCAGCTTGGGGCTAGCGGGAGTCTACGAGCAGTACTTC. Translating gives CASSLGLAGVYEQYF.

The rearrangement joins TRBV2 to TRBJ2-3; D is uncertain. V dropped 8 bases and J dropped 1 base, with 13 bases sitting between them. This CDR3 is built from 14 residues. The germline gives CDR1 SNHLY, CDR2 FYNNEI. The CDR3 is CASPPSPGTDTQYF. Written as DNA, the CDR3 is TGTGCCAGCCCCCCTAGTCCCGGCACAGATACGCAGTATTTT.

V and J are TRBV4-1 and TRBJ2-1; D gene uncertain. Trimming took 2 bases from V and 0 from J, leaving 11 bases between them. Germline V gene lookup returns CDR1 MGHRA and CDR2 YSYEKL. This CDR3 is built from 16 residues. The CDR3: CASSQLISNSYNEQFF. Here the CDR3 DNA reads TGCGCCAGCAGCCAACTAATTTCGAACTCCTACAATGAGCAGTTCTTC.

The genes are TRBV29-1 and TRBJ2-1; D is possibly TRBD2 (6 bases). CDR1 is SQVTM, CDR2 ANQGSEA, per germline. This CDR3 is built from 14 residues. V was shortened by 7 bases and J by 6 bases, with 19 bases between the two germline ends. This chain's CDR3 is CSARNGGGVNEQFF. The CDR3 nucleotides are TGCAGCGCCAGAAACGGGGGTGGGGTCAATGAGCAGTTCTTC.

This sequence joins TRBV3-1 (or the pseudogene TRBV3-2) and TRBJ2-7, with 11 bases fitting TRBD2. With 4 bases clipped from V and 4 bases from J, the junction kept 12 bases outside the gene matches. The CDR3 length is 17 residues. Germline V gene lookup returns CDR1 LGHDT and CDR2 YNNKEL (reference sequence). The CDR3 bases are TGTGCCAGCAGCCCGCAGGCCGCCGGGACTAGCGGTTACGAGCAGTACTTC. This translates into CASSPQAAGTSGYEQYF.

This chain connects TRBV4-1 to TRBJ2-5; 8 nucleotides agree with TRBD2. The CDR3 is 18 amino acids. Trimming at V came to 5 bases and at J to 2 bases, leaving 16 bases not matched to a gene. Germline values: CDR1 MGHRA, CDR2 YSYEKL. CDR3 loop: CASSSHDSGASRQETQYF. The CDR3 bases are TGCGCCAGCAGCTCACACGATAGCGGGGCATCCAGACAAGAGACCCAGTACTTC.

The table lists this clone with a few counts. The chain recombines TRBV15 with TRBJ2-2; 7 bases match TRBD1. Germline CDR1 and CDR2: LNHNV and YYDKDF (reference sequence). With 7 bases clipped from V and 5 bases from J, the junction kept 7 bases outside the gene matches. This CDR3 is 14 amino acids long. The CDR3 loop reads CATKGAVSTGELFF. The CDR3 bases are TGTGCCACCAAGGGGGCGGTCTCAACCGGGGAGCTGTTTTTT.

The sample holds one count of this clone. The CDR3 spells CASSLAGTGNTEAFF. CDR3 DNA sequence: TGTGCCAGCAGCTTAGCCGGGACAGGAAACACTGAAGCTTTCTTT. This chain uses TRBV7-9 with TRBJ1-1; 8 bases map to TRBD1. The CDR3 is made up of 15 amino acids. V trimming: 0 bases; J trimming: 2 bases; junction bases outside the gene matches: 2. Germline V gives CDR1 SEHNR, CDR2 FQNEAQ (reference sequence).

The chain has TRBV7-6 and TRBJ2-5; 14 nucleotides line up with TRBD2. The V gene end was trimmed by 5 bases and the J gene end by 4 bases; junction bases not matched to a gene: 3. This CDR3 contains 15 residues. Germline V gives CDR1 SGHVS, CDR2 FNYEAQ. The CDR3 spells CASSETSGRGETQYF. CDR3 coding DNA: TGTGCCAGCAGCGAGACTAGCGGGAGGGGAGAGACCCAGTACTTC.